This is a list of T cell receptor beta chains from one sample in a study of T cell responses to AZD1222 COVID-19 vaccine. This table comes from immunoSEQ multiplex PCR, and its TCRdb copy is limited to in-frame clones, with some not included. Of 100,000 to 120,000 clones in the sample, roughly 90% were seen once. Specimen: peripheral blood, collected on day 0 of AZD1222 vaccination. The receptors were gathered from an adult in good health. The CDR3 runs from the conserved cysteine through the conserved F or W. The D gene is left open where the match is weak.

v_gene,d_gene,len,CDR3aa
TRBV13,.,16,CASSYQLGQLTYEQYF
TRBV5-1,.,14,CASSSHKETGEAFF
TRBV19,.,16,CASNMYVMGSNQPQHF
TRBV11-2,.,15,CASSLDPSTNTEAFF
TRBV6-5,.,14,CASSSGSSYNEQFF
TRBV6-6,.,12,CASSTTSETQYF
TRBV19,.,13,CAITDPIGTEAFF
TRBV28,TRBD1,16,CASSAPGTGGLNEQFF
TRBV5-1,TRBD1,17,CASSANRGLNQDTEAFF
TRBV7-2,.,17,CASSSPLTGPGTGELFF
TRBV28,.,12,CASTLEGHEQYF
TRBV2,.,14,CASSERTGNQPQHF
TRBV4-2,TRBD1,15,CASSQVGQDNYGYTF
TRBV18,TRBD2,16,CASSPGLAGVVNTQYF
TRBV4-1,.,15,CASSQRARKSDTQYF
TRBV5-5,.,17,CASSLTFSLGSQYEQYF
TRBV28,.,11,CASSYRDSKHF
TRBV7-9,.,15,CASSFGDLWTGELFF
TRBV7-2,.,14,CASSATGNTGELFF
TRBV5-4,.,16,CASSPLSSGSYNEQFF
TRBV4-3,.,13,CASSQGVDNEQFF
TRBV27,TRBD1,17,CASSLSTGVGAPYGYTF
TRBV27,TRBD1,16,CASSRLGTGAITEAFF
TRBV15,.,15,CATRVGRDSGNTIYF
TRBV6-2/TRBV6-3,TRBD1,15,CASSFTGTEYSPLHF
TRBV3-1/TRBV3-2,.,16,CASSQVGGHPRETQYF
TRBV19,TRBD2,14,CASSILAGGGGQFF
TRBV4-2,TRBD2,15,CASGTSGGGTDTQYF
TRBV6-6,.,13,CASRQPLREEAFF
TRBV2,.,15,CASSEGQREISTQYF
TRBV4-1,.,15,CASSRGLQGGHEQYF
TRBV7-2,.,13,CASSPVSIGELFF
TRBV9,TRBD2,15,CASSVARGGADTQYF
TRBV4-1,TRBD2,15,CASSHSGGAADTQYF
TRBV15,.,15,CATSRGGRVGTEAFF
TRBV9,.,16,CASSPVSSGNSYEQYF
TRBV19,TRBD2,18,CASSIDGGAGLAGVEQFF
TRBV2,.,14,CASSGVGGPGELFF
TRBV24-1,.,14,CATCAFASSYEQYF
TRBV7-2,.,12,CASSPNLDTQYF
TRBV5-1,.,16,CASSLDGIPGRETQYF
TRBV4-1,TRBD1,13,CASGTEFNEKLFF
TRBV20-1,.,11,CSANRVTEAFF
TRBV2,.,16,CASIYGAPGANEKLFF
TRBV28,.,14,CASSFETSNQPQHF
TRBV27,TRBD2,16,CASSELAGVSTGEQYF
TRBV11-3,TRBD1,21,CASSLDTPGQGPSPYNSPLHF
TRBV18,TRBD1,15,CASSPPQGSNQPQHF
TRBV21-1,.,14,CASNRVPGGAEQYF
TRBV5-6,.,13,CASSLSGSGPQHF
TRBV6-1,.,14,CASSEGLDFYEQYF
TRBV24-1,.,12,CATSDRSYGYTF
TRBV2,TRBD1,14,CATRTGASNTEAFF
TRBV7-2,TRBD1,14,CASSLAGTGYGYTF
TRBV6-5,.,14,CASSYSRDRDGYTF
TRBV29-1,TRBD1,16,CSVEDGGQGSSYEQYF
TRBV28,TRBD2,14,CASSYSGRDGEQFF
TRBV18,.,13,CASSPPPVKELFF
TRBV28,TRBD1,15,CASSSIWGTGRGYTF